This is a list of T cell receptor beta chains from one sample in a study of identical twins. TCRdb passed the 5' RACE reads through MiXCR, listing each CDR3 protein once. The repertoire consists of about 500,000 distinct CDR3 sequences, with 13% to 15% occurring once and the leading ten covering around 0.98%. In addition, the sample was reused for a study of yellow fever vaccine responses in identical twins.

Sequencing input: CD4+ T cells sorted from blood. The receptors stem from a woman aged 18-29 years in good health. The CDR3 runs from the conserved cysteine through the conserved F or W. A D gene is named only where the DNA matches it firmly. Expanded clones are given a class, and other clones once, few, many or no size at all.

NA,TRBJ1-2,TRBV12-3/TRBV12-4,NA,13,CASSPERGLGYTF,TGTGCCAGCAGTCCCGAACGCGGTCTGGGCTACACCTTC
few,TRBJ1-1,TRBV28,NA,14,CASSVGGLNTEAFF,TGTGCCAGCAGTGTCGGGGGCCTGAACACTGAAGCTTTCTTT
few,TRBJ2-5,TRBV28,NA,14,CASSLVGVGETQYF,TGTGCCAGCAGTTTGGTGGGAGTTGGAGAGACCCAGTACTTC
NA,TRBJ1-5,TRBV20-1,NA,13,CSAREGGYQPQHF,TGCAGTGCTAGAGAAGGAGGGTATCAGCCCCAGCATTTT
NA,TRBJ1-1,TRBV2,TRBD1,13,CAINRGQNTEAFF,TGTGCCATTAACAGGGGGCAAAACACTGAAGCTTTCTTT
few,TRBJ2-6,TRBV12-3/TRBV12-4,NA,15,CASSRQASGTNVLTF,TGTGCCAGCAGTCGACAGGCCTCCGGGACCAACGTCCTGACTTTC
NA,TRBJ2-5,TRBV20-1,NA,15,CSARDPRAVSETQYF,TGCAGTGCTAGAGATCCCCGAGCGGTCTCAGAGACCCAGTACTTC
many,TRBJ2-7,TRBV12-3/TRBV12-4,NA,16,CASTFALGATFYEQYF,TGTGCCAGCACCTTTGCATTGGGGGCCACCTTCTACGAGCAGTACTTC
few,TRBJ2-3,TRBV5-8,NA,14,CASSLAAESDTQYF,TGTGCCAGCAGCTTGGCCGCTGAGTCAGATACGCAGTATTTT
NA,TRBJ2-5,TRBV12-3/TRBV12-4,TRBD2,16,CASSGTGGWSQETQYF,TGTGCCAGCAGTGGGACGGGGGGGTGGAGTCAAGAGACCCAGTACTTC
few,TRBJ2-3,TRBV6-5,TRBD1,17,CASSSVWTGGITDTQYF,TGTGCCAGCAGTTCAGTCTGGACAGGGGGTATCACAGATACGCAGTATTTT
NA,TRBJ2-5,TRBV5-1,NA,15,CASSPSGGPGETQYF,TGCGCCAGCAGCCCGAGTGGGGGGCCAGGAGAGACCCAGTACTTC
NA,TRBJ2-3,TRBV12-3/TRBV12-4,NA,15,CASSWGKIRTDTQYF,TGTGCCAGCAGTTGGGGGAAGATCCGGACAGATACGCAGTATTTT
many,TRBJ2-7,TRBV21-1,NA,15,CASSRSGQEHYEQYF,TGTGCCAGCAGCCGCTCCGGACAGGAACATTACGAGCAGTACTTC
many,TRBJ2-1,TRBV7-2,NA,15,CASSSDSVRGNEQFF,TGTGCCAGCAGCTCCGATAGCGTTCGGGGCAATGAGCAGTTCTTC
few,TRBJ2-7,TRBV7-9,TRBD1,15,CASSLVTGGRGEQYF,TGTGCCAGCAGCTTAGTCACAGGGGGCCGGGGCGAGCAGTACTTC
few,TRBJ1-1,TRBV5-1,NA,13,CASSQNMNTEAFF,TGCGCCAGCAGCCAAAACATGAACACTGAAGCTTTCTTT
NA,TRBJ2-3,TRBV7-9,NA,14,CASSPLGFGDTQYF,TGTGCCAGCAGCCCCCTGGGGTTCGGGGATACGCAGTATTTT
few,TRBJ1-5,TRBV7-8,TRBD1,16,CASSSDRGRDNQPQHF,TGTGCCAGCAGCTCCGACAGGGGGCGAGACAATCAGCCCCAGCATTTT
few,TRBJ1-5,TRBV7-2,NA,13,CASSFSSEGGRHF,TGTGCCAGCAGCTTCTCCTCCGAGGGAGGGAGGCATTTT
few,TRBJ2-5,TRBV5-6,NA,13,CASRSSGVQTQYF,TGTGCCAGCCGGTCCTCCGGGGTACAGACCCAGTACTTC
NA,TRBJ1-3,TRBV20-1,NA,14,CSARLPGTGNTIYF,TGCAGTGCTAGACTCCCCGGGACGGGAAACACCATATATTTT
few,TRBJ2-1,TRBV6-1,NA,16,CASRFGRGIKDNEQFF,TGTGCCAGCAGGTTTGGGAGGGGGATAAAGGACAATGAGCAGTTCTTC
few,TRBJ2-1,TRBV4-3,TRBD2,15,CASSVLAGVRNEQFF,TGCGCCAGCAGCGTCCTAGCGGGAGTGAGGAATGAGCAGTTCTTC
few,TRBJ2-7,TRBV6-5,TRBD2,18,CASSSKKASGGENYEQYF,TGTGCCAGCAGTTCCAAGAAAGCTAGCGGGGGTGAAAACTACGAGCAGTACTTC